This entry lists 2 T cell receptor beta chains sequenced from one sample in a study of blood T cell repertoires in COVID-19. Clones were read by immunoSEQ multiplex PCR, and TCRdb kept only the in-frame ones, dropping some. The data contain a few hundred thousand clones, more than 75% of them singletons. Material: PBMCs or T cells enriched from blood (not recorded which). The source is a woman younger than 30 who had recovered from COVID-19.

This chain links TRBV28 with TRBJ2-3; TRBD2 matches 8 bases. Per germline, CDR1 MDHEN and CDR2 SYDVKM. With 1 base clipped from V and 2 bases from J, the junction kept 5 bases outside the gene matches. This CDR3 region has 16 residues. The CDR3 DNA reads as TGTGCCAGCAGTTTATCCGGTAGCGGGGCCACAGATACGCAGTATTTT. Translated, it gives CASSLSGSGATDTQYF.

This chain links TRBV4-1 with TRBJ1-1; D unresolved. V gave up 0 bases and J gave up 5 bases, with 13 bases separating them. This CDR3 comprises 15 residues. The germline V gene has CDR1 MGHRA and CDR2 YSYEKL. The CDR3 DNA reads TGCGCCAGCAGCCAAGACGAGGGAGGCGGGACTGAAGCTTTCTTT. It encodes CASSQDEGGGTEAFF.